These 23 T cell receptor beta chains share one sample of origin, sequenced in a study of cytomegalovirus exposure and HLA in healthy donors. Researchers ran the PCR with 60 Vbeta and 13 Jbeta primers. Some clones are missing from TCRdb's copy, which holds only in-frame ones; the method was immunoSEQ multiplex PCR. This table has about 180,000 clones, more than 65% appearing once. Sequencing was carried out using PBMCs. These receptors were taken from a girl aged 2 to 10 in good health and CMV-seropositive.

This chain connects TRBV10-3 to TRBJ2-1, with D possibly being TRBD1 (6 bases). CDR3 length equals 14 residues. Germline CDR1 is ENHRY and CDR2 is SYGVKD. V dropped 8 bases and J dropped 7 bases, with 18 bases sitting between them. CDR3 amino acids: CAIADRPGLNEQFF. CDR3 coding DNA: TGTGCCATCGCCGACAGGCCGGGCTTGAATGAGCAGTTCTTC.

With respect to this clone: Germline and junction disagree at one end, which may indicate a read error. This CDR3 is also generated by other DNA sequences in the sample. The CDR3 nucleotides read TGTGCCAGCAGTTACTCTCCTAACCCCTACGAGCAATACTTC. Protein sequence: CASSYSPNPYEQYF. The chain uses TRBV6-5 and TRBJ2-7, with D unresolved. This CDR3 comprises 14 residues. Germline V CDR1 and CDR2: MNHEY, SVGAGI.

J is TRBJ2-3 and V is TRBV7-3, with D uncertain. The CDR3 is made up of 14 amino acids. In germline, CDR1 is SGHTA, CDR2 FQGTGA. Trimming took off 2 bases at V and 1 base at J, with 7 bases between the two ends. As DNA, the CDR3 is TGTGCCAGCAGCTTAGATTCGGGCACAGATACGCAGTATTTT. This gives the protein CASSLDSGTDTQYF. Variable domain in full (rest from reference TRBV7-3 and TRBJ2-3): GAGVSQTPSNKVTEKGKYVELRCDPISGHTALYWYRQSLGQGPEFLIYFQGTGAADDSGLPNDRFFAVRPEGSVSTLKIQRTERGDSAVYLCASSLDSGTDTQYFGPGTRLTVL.

This clone appeared a few times. This chain joins TRBV5-1 and TRBJ1-1; 12 bases align to TRBD1. The J segment lost 4 bases and the V segment lost 4 bases, leaving 8 bases of the junction unmatched. CDR3 length: 16 residues. Germline V gene data show CDR1 as SGHRS and CDR2 as YFSETQ. This CDR3 reads CASSTGQGAGFTEAFF. As DNA, the CDR3 is TGCGCCAGCAGCACGGGACAGGGGGCGGGTTTCACTGAAGCTTTCTTT. Using reference TRBV5-1 and TRBJ1-1 for the parts outside the CDR3, the full variable domain is KAGVTQTPRYLIKTRGQQVTLSCSPISGHRSVSWYQQTPGQGLQFLFEYFSETQRNKGNFPGRFSGRQFSNSRSEMNVSTLELGDSALYLCASSTGQGAGFTEAFFGQGTRLTVV.

The chain uses TRBV9 and TRBJ2-7, with 13 nucleotides matching TRBD2. V lost 0 bases, J lost 2 bases, and 5 bases stayed unmatched. CDR1 and CDR2 from the germline V gene are SGDLS and YYNGEE. The CDR3 runs to 17 residues. CDR3 DNA sequence: TGTGCCAGCAGCGTAGGGACTAGCGGGGGCTCAACCTACGAGCAGTACTTC. This translates into CASSVGTSGGSTYEQYF.

This rearrangement joins TRBV28 to TRBJ1-5, with D possibly TRBD1 on 5 matching bases. The CDR3 covers 15 residues. The ends were cut back, 6 bases at V and 4 bases at J, with 16 bases in the middle. Germline CDR1 and CDR2: MDHEN and SYDVKM. CDR3 protein: CASSPGGDENQPQHF. The DNA of the CDR3 is TGTGCCAGCAGCCCTGGAGGGGACGAAAATCAGCCCCAGCATTTT.

This chain's CDR3 is CASSGRGTDTQYF. CDR3 in DNA: TGTGCCAGTAGCGGGAGGGGCACAGATACGCAGTATTTT. J is TRBJ2-3 and V is TRBV19; 8 positions match TRBD2. CDR3 length: 13 residues. CDR1 is LNHDA and CDR2 is SQIVND in the germline V gene (reference sequence). The V segment lost 6 bases and the J segment 1 base; nucleotides outside the gene matches: 0.

The chain joins TRBV6-5 to TRBJ1-2; D remains ambiguous. Germline V gene data show CDR1 as MNHEY and CDR2 as SVGAGI. With 7 bases removed from V and 4 bases from J, the gap between germline ends came to 16 bases. The CDR3 is 14 amino acids. DNA of the CDR3: TGTGCCAGCAACTCAAGGAGGGTAGCCTATGGCTACACCTTC. This sequence encodes CASNSRRVAYGYTF.

The chain combines TRBV4-1 with TRBJ2-5, with D perhaps matching TRBD1 (5 bases). V lost 4 bases to trimming and J lost 0 bases, with 6 bases between them. In germline, CDR1 is MGHRA, CDR2 YSYEKL. The CDR3 length is 13 residues. The CDR3 sequence is CASSLRDQETQYF. The CDR3 DNA follows: TGCGCCAGCAGCCTCAGGGACCAAGAGACCCAGTACTTC.

V gene TRBV4-1 combines with J gene TRBJ2-1, with 10 nucleotides matching TRBD2. The junction had 15 bases not matched to a gene; V was cut back by 3 bases and J by 1 base. The CDR3 totals 20 residues. In germline, CDR1 is MGHRA, CDR2 YSYEKL. CDR3 nucleotides: TGCGCCAGCAGCCATCCGAGGACTAGCGGCAGTTTTTGGTCCTACAATGAGCAGTTCTTC. Protein: CASSHPRTSGSFWSYNEQFF.

In this sample, this clone turned up many times. The chain recombines TRBV6-5 with TRBJ1-2; 10 positions match TRBD1. Germline loops: CDR1 MNHEY, CDR2 SVGAGI. Trimming took 2 bases from V and 3 from J; bases not matched to a gene: 6. The CDR3 extends over 16 amino acids. In DNA, the CDR3 is TGTGCCAGCAGTTACGGGGGACAGGGGAGAGACTATGGCTACACCTTC. Its protein is CASSYGGQGRDYGYTF.

The CDR3 coding sequence is TGCGCCAGCAGCTTGGTTCCAGGGGGTTCCTACGAGCAGTACTTC. Protein: CASSLVPGGSYEQYF. V usage is TRBV5-1 and J usage is TRBJ2-7; 7 bases map to TRBD1. This CDR3 has 15 residues. J gave up 1 base and V 0 bases, and 4 bases lay outside the gene matches. CDR1 SGHRS and CDR2 YFSETQ come from the germline V gene.

The chain couples TRBV19 to TRBJ1-1; D is possibly TRBD1 (5 bases). Trimming removed 6 bases at V and 1 base at J, with 9 bases between. Germline V gene data show CDR1 as LNHDA and CDR2 as SQIVND (reference sequence). CDR3 length: 13 amino acids. The chain's CDR3 is CASSVGPNTEAFF. The CDR3 DNA is TGTGCCAGTAGCGTGGGGCCGAACACTGAAGCTTTCTTT.

CDR3 nucleotide sequence: TGTGCCAGCTCTCCGACTAGTGGGCATGAGCAGTTCTTC. Encoded protein: CASSPTSGHEQFF. J is TRBJ2-1 and V is TRBV18, with D possibly matching TRBD2 (6 bases). Trimming removed 6 bases from V and 8 bases from J, with 14 bases in between. CDR1 KGHSH and CDR2 LQKENI come from the germline V gene. This CDR3 region has 13 residues.

This clone turned up a few times. The chain links TRBV7-3 to TRBJ1-1; 7 bases match TRBD1. The V gene's germline CDR1 is SGHTA and CDR2 FQGTGA. The V and J ends lost 3 bases and 6 bases, in that order; junction bases with no gene match: 7. This CDR3 comprises 14 residues. DNA for the CDR3: TGTGCCAGCAGCTTTTCCGGGACAGACTCTGAAGCTTTCTTT. Translation gives CASSFSGTDSEAFF.

V and J are TRBV6-5 and TRBJ1-1, with D uncertain. Germline CDR1 reads MNHEY; CDR2 reads SVGAGI. The CDR3 extends over 13 amino acids. The ends were cut back, 7 bases at V and 0 bases at J, with 9 bases in the middle. Here the CDR3 reads CASTGSMNTEAFF. CDR3 DNA: TGTGCCAGCACGGGGTCGATGAACACTGAAGCTTTCTTT.

The rearrangement uses TRBV7-8 and TRBJ1-1; TRBD1 matches at 11 bases. CDR3 size: 19 residues. The V gene's germline CDR1 is SGHVS and CDR2 FQNEAQ. The V gene end was trimmed by 5 bases and the J gene end by 1 base; junction bases not matched to a gene: 15. The CDR3 DNA reads as TGTGCCAGCAGCCGGACCAGGACAGGGGGCCGGCGGGCGAACACTGAAGCTTTCTTT. This sequence encodes CASSRTRTGGRRANTEAFF.

This rearrangement joins TRBV25-1 to TRBJ2-5; TRBD2 matches at 8 bases. Germline V gene data show CDR1 as MGHDK and CDR2 as SYGVNS. V shed 3 bases and J 2 bases; nucleotides not matched to a gene: 14. The CDR3 is 18 residues long. The CDR3 reads CASSEIGGGLPLQETQYF. The CDR3 DNA reads TGTGCCAGCAGTGAGATCGGGGGGGGACTCCCCCTTCAAGAGACCCAGTACTTC.

The chain carries TRBV5-4 and TRBJ1-2, with TRBD1 matching over 12 bases. J gave up 3 bases and V 0 bases, and 6 bases lay outside the gene matches. Germline loops: CDR1 SGHNT, CDR2 YYREEE (reference sequence). The CDR3 is made up of 17 amino acids. CDR3 loop: CASSLAPGQGADYGYTF. The CDR3 nucleotides read TGTGCCAGCAGCTTGGCCCCGGGACAGGGGGCAGACTATGGCTACACCTTC.

The chain joins TRBV5-1 to TRBJ2-1, with D uncertain. The CDR3 spans 15 residues. Germline V lookup: CDR1 SGHRS, CDR2 YFSETQ. Trimming removed 0 bases at V and 0 bases at J, with 7 bases between. This CDR3 is CASSLESSSYNEQFF. CDR3 coding DNA: TGCGCCAGCAGCTTGGAGTCCAGCTCCTACAATGAGCAGTTCTTC. The entire variable domain, with the rest obtained from reference TRBV5-1 and TRBJ2-1, is as follows: KAGVTQTPRYLIKTRGQQVTLSCSPISGHRSVSWYQQTPGQGLQFLFEYFSETQRNKGNFPGRFSGRQFSNSRSEMNVSTLELGDSALYLCASSLESSSYNEQFFGPGTRLTVL.

This CDR3 is CASRTEGPNYEQYF. DNA of the CDR3: TGTGCCAGCCGGACAGAGGGCCCCAACTACGAGCAGTACTTC. This chain joins TRBV25-1 and TRBJ2-7, with TRBD1 as a possible D gene (6 bases). The CDR3 has 14 residues. Germline V gives CDR1 MGHDK, CDR2 SYGVNS. V lost 8 bases to trimming and J lost 3 bases, with 17 bases between them.

The gene calls are TRBV7-7 and TRBJ1-5; TRBD1 is a possible D gene (5 bases). V lost 2 bases and J lost 6, with 8 bases in between. This CDR3 region has 13 residues. Per germline, CDR1 SSHAT and CDR2 FNYEAQ (reference sequence). The CDR3 region has the DNA TGTGCCAGCAGCTTAAGTAGGGGTCAGCCCCAGCATTTT. This encodes CASSLSRGQPQHF.

This rearrangement joins TRBV30 to TRBJ1-2; D not resolved. The CDR3 contains 13 residues. Trimming took off 3 bases at V and 5 bases at J, with 13 bases between the two ends. Per germline, CDR1 GTSNPN and CDR2 SVGIG (reference sequence). CDR3 loop: CAWSLSSSYGYTF. Here the CDR3 DNA reads TGTGCCTGGAGCCTCTCGTCGAGTTATGGCTACACCTTC.